The text below deals with one T cell receptor beta chain. Antigen unknown. The source of the sample is a study of T cell responses to AZD1222 COVID-19 vaccine. General observations from the study: Only a handful of AZD1222 recipients tested seropositive at baseline.

The data were produced by immunoSEQ multiplex PCR, yet TCRdb's version contains in-frame clones alone and is incomplete. This sample carries some 99,000 clones, around 90% of them seen once, and the ten largest clones take about 13%. This material consisted of peripheral blood, taken on day 0 of MenACWY control vaccination. The clonotype originates from an adult in good health.

CDR3 residues: CASSPGGLAGDGEQFF. The CDR3 DNA follows: TGTGCCAGCAGCCCGGGGGGACTAGCGGGAGATGGTGAGCAGTTCTTC. This chain links TRBV7-3 with TRBJ2-1; 14 positions match TRBD2. Trimming took 5 bases from V and 9 from J; bases not matched to a gene: 9. Germline V CDR1 and CDR2: SGHTA, FQGTGA. There are 16 residues in the CDR3.